The rows below give T cell receptor beta chains drawn from one sample of a study of cytomegalovirus exposure and HLA in healthy donors. Sequencing used immunoSEQ multiplex PCR; TCRdb keeps in-frame clones, though not all of them. Of about 110,000 clones in the sample, approximately 90% were seen once. Sequenced: PBMCs. The source of these receptors is a woman younger than 35 in good health and CMV-seronegative. Both conserved end residues are trimmed from each CDR3. Fields, in order: J gene, V gene, CDR3 length, clone size, CDR3 protein. A row's size may be missing; if present it is once, few, many or a size class.

>TRBJ2-7|TRBV7-3|12|NA
ASSVSGVGDEQY
>TRBJ2-1|TRBV6-1|11|NA
ASSRTGKDEQF
>TRBJ2-1|TRBV2|14|NA
ASTDRAGGSYNEQF
>TRBJ2-1|TRBV10-2|13|NA
ASSEWLADHNEQF
>TRBJ1-5|TRBV19|11|NA
ASSMTANQPQH
>TRBJ1-1|TRBV21-1|14|NA
ASSERHGVMNTEAF
>TRBJ1-4|TRBV27|12|NA
ASSPELTNEKLF
>TRBJ1-5|TRBV30|13|NA
AWSVGGAGNQPQH
>TRBJ1-2|TRBV6-6|12|NA
ASSYDDRNYGYT
>TRBJ1-2|TRBV6-1|9|once
ASSYRGGYT
>TRBJ1-2|TRBV6-6|11|NA
ASRVGITGGYT
>TRBJ1-2|TRBV5-6|12|NA
ASSLRSGVYGYT
>TRBJ2-7|TRBV29-1|13|NA
SVEDSAGGLYEQY
>TRBJ1-1|TRBV7-2|11|NA
ASSLGRVTEAF
>TRBJ2-1|TRBV13|13|NA
ASSLGREWGNEQF
>TRBJ2-7|TRBV19|10|NA
ATRTGVHEQY
>TRBJ2-5|TRBV19|13|NA
ASRGLAGGSETQY
>TRBJ2-1|TRBV7-9|13|NA
ASSLVKGDYNEQF
>TRBJ1-1|TRBV11-3|16|NA
ASSQGRGAGGLNTEAF
>TRBJ1-5|TRBV19|13|once
ASSSGGYSNQPQH
>TRBJ1-4|TRBV30|12|NA
AWSAQGSAEKLF
>TRBJ1-1|TRBV4-2|13|NA
ASSLRWDRETEAF
>TRBJ2-7|TRBV4-3|16|NA
ASSHYLSPGQGAREQY
>TRBJ2-3|TRBV27|18|NA
ASSSGLAGAGIRGTDTQY
>TRBJ1-4|TRBV5-1|11|once
ASSLGFGEKLF
>TRBJ2-7|TRBV15|15|NA
ATSRINRGAGDVEQY
>TRBJ1-1|TRBV5-1|13|NA
ASSLLGTGNTEAF
>TRBJ2-3|TRBV5-1|14|NA
ASSSDPAGSTDTQY
>TRBJ1-4|TRBV7-2|12|NA
ASSLRQGEGKLF
>TRBJ1-2|TRBV28|13|NA
ASTLGGAHNYGYT
>TRBJ2-7|TRBV7-9|14|NA
ASSTIVPGGSDEQY
>TRBJ1-2|TRBV16|12|NA
ASSRRDRGGGYT
>TRBJ2-1|TRBV2|14|NA
ASSETQGIAYNEQF
>TRBJ2-3|TRBV28|11|few
ASSLRTTDTQY
>TRBJ2-5|TRBV11-2|13|NA
ASSSPGQGRGTQY
>TRBJ1-1|TRBV5-1|11|NA
ASSFNGDTEAF
>TRBJ1-4|TRBV25-1|13|NA
ASSEVVSTNEKLF